The entry that follows covers one T cell receptor (beta chain) sequence. The source of the sample is a study of blood T cell repertoires in COVID-19. The wider study: The United States, Italy and Spain supplied acute and convalescent COVID-19 samples. T cells, B-cell-depleted T cells, or PBMCs supplied cDNA or gDNA.

The CDR3 loop spans 17 amino acids. From germline, CDR1 is SGHVS and CDR2 FNYEAQ. V dropped 5 bases and J dropped 0; count of bases not matched to a gene: 10. In the original workflow: Estimation of nucleated cell counts was performed using reference gene primer amplification. Assay used: immunoSEQ multiplex PCR; TCRdb lists only in-frame clones, some missing. V, J and clone size derive from that table, while D and trimming were established from the DNA sequence. Here the sample spans about 64,000 clones, around 84% being singletons. Sequencing used peripheral blood. This TCR derives from a man over 45 with active COVID-19. V is TRBV7-6 and J is TRBJ1-5; 7 bases fit TRBD1. The CDR3 DNA reads TGTGCCAGCAGCCATGACAGGGCCGGGGATAGCAATCAGCCCCAGCATTTT. It codes for CASSHDRAGDSNQPQHF. Filled out from reference TRBV7-6 and TRBJ1-5, the complete variable domain reads GAGVSQSPRYKVTKRGQDVALRCDPISGHVSLYWYRQALGQGPEFLTYFNYEAQQDKSGLPNDRFSAERPEGSISTLTIQRTEQRDSAMYRCASSHDRAGDSNQPQHFGDGTRLSIL.